These 7 T cell receptor beta chains were sequenced from one sample in a study of T cells in localized non-small cell lung cancer. Method: immunoSEQ multiplex PCR; TCRdb's copy keeps in-frame clones and lacks some. Of 70,000 or so clones detected, approximately 88% appear once; the ten largest clones hold approximately 1.3%. This specimen consisted of peripheral blood, obtained before any cancer treatment. The receptors were gathered from a female donor of 60 years or more with stage I lung adenocarcinoma.

This clone was seen once. CDR3 protein: CASSPRPSSYEQYF. CDR3 in DNA: TGCGCCAGCAGCCCCCGCCCTAGCTCCTACGAGCAGTACTTC. This chain connects TRBV4-3 to TRBJ2-7, with D unclear. Looked up from germline, CDR1 is LGHNA and CDR2 is YSLEER. The CDR3 runs to 14 residues. V lost 4 bases and J lost 0, with 10 bases in between.

This clone has more than one count but fewer than ten. This chain uses TRBV5-4 with TRBJ2-3; TRBD1 matches 8 bases. The V segment lost 4 bases and the J segment 0 bases; nucleotides outside the gene matches: 4. Germline assignment: CDR1 SGHNT and CDR2 YYREEE (reference sequence). This CDR3 has 15 amino acids. The CDR3 loop reads CASSPRTGSTDTQYF. CDR3 DNA: TGTGCCAGCAGCCCCCGGACAGGGAGCACAGATACGCAGTATTTT.

V gene TRBV21-1 combines with J gene TRBJ2-7; the listed D gene, TRBD2, was not tested against the DNA. TRBV21-1 is described as a pseudogene. CDR3 length: 11 residues. CDR3 residues: CASSILYEQYF. The CDR3 DNA reads TGTGCCAGCAGCATACTCTACGAGCAGTACTTC.

The chain carries TRBV7-2 and TRBJ2-1, with D perhaps assigned TRBD1 or TRBD2 (5 bases each). V lost 4 bases and J 5 bases, leaving 15 bases between the germline ends. There are 15 residues in the CDR3. Germline-derived CDR1 and CDR2 are SGHTA and FQGNSA. The CDR3 DNA follows: TGTGCCAGCAGCTCCCGGTCCGGGGCCCACAATGAGCAGTTCTTC. It specifies CASSSRSGAHNEQFF.

The V gene is TRBV11-3, the J gene TRBJ2-3; D might be TRBD2 (6 bases). In germline, CDR1 is SGHNT, CDR2 YENEEA. The V and J ends lost 1 base and 3 bases respectively, with 17 bases between them. This CDR3 region has 17 residues. CDR3 loop: CASSLVRDFSITDTQYF. CDR3 nucleotides: TGTGCCAGCAGCTTAGTCCGGGACTTTAGTATTACAGATACGCAGTATTTT.

CDR3 nucleotide sequence: TGCGCCAGCAGCCAAGGAACTAGCGGATTTTACTTC. Translating it yields CASSQGTSGFYF. The chain joins TRBV4-1 to TRBJ2-7; 8 bases map to TRBD2. Germline V CDR1 and CDR2: MGHRA, YSYEKL. The CDR3 has 12 residues. The J segment lost 13 bases and the V segment lost 1 base, leaving 6 bases of the junction unmatched.

The chain employs TRBV12-5 and TRBJ1-1; D possibly corresponds to TRBD1 (6 bases). V was trimmed by 7 bases and J by 11 bases, leaving 20 bases between them. CDR1 is LGHNT and CDR2 is FRNRAP in the germline V gene. The CDR3 loop spans 13 amino acids. CDR3 DNA sequence: TGTGCTAGTGCCCCGGGACAACTTAATGTGGCTTTCTTT. Protein: CASAPGQLNVAFF.